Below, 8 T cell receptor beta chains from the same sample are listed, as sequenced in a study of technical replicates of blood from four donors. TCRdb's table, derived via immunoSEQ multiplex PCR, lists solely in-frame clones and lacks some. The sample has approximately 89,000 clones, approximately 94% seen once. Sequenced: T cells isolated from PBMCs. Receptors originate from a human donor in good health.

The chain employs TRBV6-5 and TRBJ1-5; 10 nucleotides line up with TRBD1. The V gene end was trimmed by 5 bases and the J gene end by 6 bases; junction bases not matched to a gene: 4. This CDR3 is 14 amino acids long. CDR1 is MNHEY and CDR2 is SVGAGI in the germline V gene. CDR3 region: CASSGQGGGQPQHF. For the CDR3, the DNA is TGTGCCAGCAGTGGACAGGGGGGAGGTCAGCCCCAGCATTTT.

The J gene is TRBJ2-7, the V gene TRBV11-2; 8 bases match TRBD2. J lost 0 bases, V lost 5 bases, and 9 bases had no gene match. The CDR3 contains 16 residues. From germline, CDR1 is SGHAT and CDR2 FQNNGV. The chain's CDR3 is CASSQTSGSSSYEQYF. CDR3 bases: TGTGCCAGCAGCCAAACTAGCGGATCCAGCTCCTACGAGCAGTACTTC.

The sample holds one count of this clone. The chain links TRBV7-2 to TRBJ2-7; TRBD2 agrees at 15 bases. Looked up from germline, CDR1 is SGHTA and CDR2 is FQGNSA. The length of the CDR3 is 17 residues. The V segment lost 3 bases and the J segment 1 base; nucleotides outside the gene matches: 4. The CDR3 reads CASSLGLAGGGSYEQYF. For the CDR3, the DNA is TGTGCCAGCAGCTTGGGACTAGCGGGAGGAGGTTCCTACGAGCAGTACTTC.

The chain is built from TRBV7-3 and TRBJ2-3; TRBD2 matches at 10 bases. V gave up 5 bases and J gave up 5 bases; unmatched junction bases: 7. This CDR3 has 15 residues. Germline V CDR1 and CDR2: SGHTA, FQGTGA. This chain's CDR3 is CASSASLAGRDTQYF. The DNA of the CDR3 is TGTGCCAGCAGCGCTTCACTAGCGGGAAGAGATACGCAGTATTTT.

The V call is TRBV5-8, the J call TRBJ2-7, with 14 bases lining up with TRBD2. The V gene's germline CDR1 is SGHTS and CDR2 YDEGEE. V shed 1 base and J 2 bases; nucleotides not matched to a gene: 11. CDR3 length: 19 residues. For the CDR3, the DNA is TGTGCCAGCAGCTTGTCTGGACTAGCGGGAGGCCCCAGGGCCTACGAGCAGTACTTC. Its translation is CASSLSGLAGGPRAYEQYF. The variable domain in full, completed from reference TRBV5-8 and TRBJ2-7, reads EAGVTQSPTHLIKTRGQQATLRCSPISGHTSVYWYQQALGLGLQFLLWYDEGEERNRGNFPPRFSGRQFPNYSSELNVNALELEDSALYLCASSLSGLAGGPRAYEQYFGPGTRLTVT.

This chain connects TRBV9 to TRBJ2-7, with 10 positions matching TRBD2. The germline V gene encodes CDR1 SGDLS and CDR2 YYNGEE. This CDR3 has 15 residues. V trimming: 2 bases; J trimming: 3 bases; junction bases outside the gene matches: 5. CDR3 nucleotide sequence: TGTGCCAGCAGCGTGGGACTAGCGACCAGCTACGAGCAGTACTTC. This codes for CASSVGLATSYEQYF.

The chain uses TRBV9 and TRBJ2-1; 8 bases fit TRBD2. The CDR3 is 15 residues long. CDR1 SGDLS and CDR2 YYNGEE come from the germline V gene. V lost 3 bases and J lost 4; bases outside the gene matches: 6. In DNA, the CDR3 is TGTGCCAGCAGCGCATCCGGGACTAGTTACAATGAGCAGTTCTTC. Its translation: CASSASGTSYNEQFF.

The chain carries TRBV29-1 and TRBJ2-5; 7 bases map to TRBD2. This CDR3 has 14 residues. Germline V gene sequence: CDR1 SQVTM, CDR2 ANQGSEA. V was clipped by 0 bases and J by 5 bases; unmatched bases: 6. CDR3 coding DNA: TGCAGCGTTGAAGAAGCGGGATGGGATGAGACCCAGTACTTC. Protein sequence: CSVEEAGWDETQYF.